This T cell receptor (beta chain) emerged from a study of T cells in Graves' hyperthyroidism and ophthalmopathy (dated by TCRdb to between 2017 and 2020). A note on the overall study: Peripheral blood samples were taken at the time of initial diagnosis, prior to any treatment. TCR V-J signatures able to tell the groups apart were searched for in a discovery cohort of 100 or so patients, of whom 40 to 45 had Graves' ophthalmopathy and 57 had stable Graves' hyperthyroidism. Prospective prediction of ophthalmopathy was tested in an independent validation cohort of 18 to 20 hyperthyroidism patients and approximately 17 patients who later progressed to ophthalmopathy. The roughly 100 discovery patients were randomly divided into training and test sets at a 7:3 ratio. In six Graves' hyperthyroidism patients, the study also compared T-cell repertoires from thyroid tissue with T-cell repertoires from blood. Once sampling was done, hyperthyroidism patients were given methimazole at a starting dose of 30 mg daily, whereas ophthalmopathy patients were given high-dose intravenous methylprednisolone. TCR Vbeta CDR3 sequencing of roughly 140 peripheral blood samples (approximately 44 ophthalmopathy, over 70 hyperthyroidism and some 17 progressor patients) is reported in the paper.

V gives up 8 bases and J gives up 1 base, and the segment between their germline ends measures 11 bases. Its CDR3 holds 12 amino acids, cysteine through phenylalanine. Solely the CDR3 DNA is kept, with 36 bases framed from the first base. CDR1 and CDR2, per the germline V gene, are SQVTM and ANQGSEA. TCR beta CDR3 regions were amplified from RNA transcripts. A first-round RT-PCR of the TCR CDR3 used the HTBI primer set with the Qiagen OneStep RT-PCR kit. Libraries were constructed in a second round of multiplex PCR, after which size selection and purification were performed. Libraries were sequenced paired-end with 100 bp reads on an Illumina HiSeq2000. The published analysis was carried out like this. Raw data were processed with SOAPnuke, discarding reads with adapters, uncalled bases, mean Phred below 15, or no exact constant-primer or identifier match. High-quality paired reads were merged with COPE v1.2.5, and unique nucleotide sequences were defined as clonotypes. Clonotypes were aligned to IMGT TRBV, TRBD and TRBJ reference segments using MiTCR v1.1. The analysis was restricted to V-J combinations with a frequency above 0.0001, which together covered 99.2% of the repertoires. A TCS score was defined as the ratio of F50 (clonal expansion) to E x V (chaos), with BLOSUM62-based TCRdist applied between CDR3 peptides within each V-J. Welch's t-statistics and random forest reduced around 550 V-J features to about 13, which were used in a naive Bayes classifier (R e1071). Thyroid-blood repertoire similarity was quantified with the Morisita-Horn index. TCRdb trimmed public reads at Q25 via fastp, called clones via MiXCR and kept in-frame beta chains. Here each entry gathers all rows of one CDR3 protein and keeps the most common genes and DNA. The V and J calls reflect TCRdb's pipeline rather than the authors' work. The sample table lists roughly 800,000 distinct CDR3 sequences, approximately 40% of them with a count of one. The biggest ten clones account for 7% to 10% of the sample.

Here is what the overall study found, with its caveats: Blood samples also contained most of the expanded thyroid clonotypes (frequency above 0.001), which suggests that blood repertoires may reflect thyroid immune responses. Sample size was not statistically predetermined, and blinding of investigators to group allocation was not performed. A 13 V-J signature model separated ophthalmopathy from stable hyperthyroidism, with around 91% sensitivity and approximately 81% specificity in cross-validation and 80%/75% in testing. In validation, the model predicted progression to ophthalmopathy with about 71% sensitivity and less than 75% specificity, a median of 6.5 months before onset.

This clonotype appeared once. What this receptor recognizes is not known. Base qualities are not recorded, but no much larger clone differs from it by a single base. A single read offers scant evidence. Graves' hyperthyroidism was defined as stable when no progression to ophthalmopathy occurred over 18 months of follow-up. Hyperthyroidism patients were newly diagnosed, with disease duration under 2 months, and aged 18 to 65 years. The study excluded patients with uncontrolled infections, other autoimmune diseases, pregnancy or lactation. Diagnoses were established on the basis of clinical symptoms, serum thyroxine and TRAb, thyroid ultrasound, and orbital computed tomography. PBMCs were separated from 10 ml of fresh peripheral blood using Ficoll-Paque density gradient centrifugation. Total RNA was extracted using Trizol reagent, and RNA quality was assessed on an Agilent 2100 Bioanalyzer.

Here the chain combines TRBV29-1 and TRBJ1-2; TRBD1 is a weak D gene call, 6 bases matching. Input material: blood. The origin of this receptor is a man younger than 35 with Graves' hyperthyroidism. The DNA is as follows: TGCAGCACCGGACAGTTTAACTATGGCTACACCTTC. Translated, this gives CSTGQFNYGYTF.